These T cell receptor beta chains were read from a single sample in a study of blood T cell repertoires in COVID-19. The protocol was immunoSEQ multiplex PCR, while the TCRdb copy is restricted to in-frame clones and leaves out a portion. This table has 100,000 to 150,000 clones, about 91% appearing once. The sequenced material came from peripheral blood. Source of these receptors: a woman in her fifties or sixties with active or convalescent COVID-19. CDR3s include the opening cysteine and the closing phenylalanine or tryptophan. The D gene is left open where the match is weak. Not every row has a clone size; where given, it reads once, few, many or a size class.

abundance	d_gene	v_gene	j_gene	CDR3aa	CDR3nt
.	.	TRBV6-4	TRBJ2-4	CARTRCQGRDKNIQYF	TGTGCCAGGACGAGGTGTCAGGGGAGAGACAAAAACATTCAGTACTTC
.	TRBD1	TRBV5-5	TRBJ1-6	CASSSGQGPALKDF	TGTGCCAGCAGCTCGGGACAGGGACCAGCACTTAAAGATTTT
.	.	TRBV30	TRBJ1-4	CAWNSGTGNEKLFF	TGTGCCTGGAACAGCGGGACCGGTAATGAAAAACTGTTTTTT
.	.	TRBV6-5	TRBJ1-6	CASSYQAGLYNSPLHF	TGTGCCAGCAGTTATCAGGCGGGTTTATATAATTCACCCCTCCACTTT
.	TRBD1	TRBV28	TRBJ1-2	CASQRPWDRAYGYTF	TGTGCCAGCCAACGTCCGTGGGACAGGGCCTATGGCTACACCTTC
.	.	TRBV6-9	TRBJ2-7	CASSYAPLRGKYEQYF	TGTGCCAGCAGTTATGCCCCACTCAGGGGTAAGTACGAGCAGTACTTC
once	.	TRBV28	TRBJ2-3	CASSPIGSTDTQYF	TGTGCCAGCAGCCCAATCGGGAGCACAGATACGCAGTATTTT
.	TRBD1	TRBV24-1	TRBJ2-5	CATSVGGSETQYF	TGTGCCACCAGTGTAGGGGGCAGCGAGACCCAGTACTTC
.	.	TRBV19	TRBJ1-1	CASSITGTGGTEAFF	TGTGCCAGTAGTATAACCGGGACTGGGGGGACTGAAGCTTTCTTT
.	.	TRBV14	TRBJ1-3	CASSQERYTSIGNTIYF	TGTGCCAGCAGCCAAGAGAGGTATACATCAATCGGAAACACCATATATTTT
.	.	TRBV29-1	TRBJ1-1	CSVEGRPNTEAFF	TGCAGCGTTGAGGGCAGGCCGAACACTGAAGCTTTCTTT
.	TRBD1	TRBV14	TRBJ1-1	CASSQVGQGAEAFF	TGTGCCAGCAGCCAAGTCGGACAGGGGGCTGAAGCTTTCTTT
.	.	TRBV21-1	TRBJ2-1	CASNRKDRINEQFF	TGTGCCAGTAATAGGAAGGACAGGATTAATGAGCAGTTCTTC
once	.	TRBV27	TRBJ1-4	CASSFNRATNEKLFF	TGTGCCAGCAGTTTTAATCGGGCAACTAATGAAAAACTGTTTTTT
.	.	TRBV11-3	TRBJ1-1	CASSRTAFTEAFF	TGTGCCAGCAGCCGAACAGCTTTCACTGAAGCTTTCTTT
.	TRBD2	TRBV7-3	TRBJ2-1	CASSPPGLAEQFF	TGTGCCAGCAGCCCGCCCGGACTAGCGGAGCAGTTCTTC
once	TRBD2	TRBV4-3	TRBJ2-1	CASSQAPLTSGGGRTYNEQFF	TGCGCCAGCAGCCAAGCACCGTTGACTAGCGGGGGCGGGCGAACCTACAATGAGCAGTTCTTC
.	TRBD2	TRBV27	TRBJ2-1	CASSFGTSSYNEQFF	TGTGCCAGCAGTTTCGGGACTAGCAGCTACAATGAGCAGTTCTTC
.	.	TRBV12-5	TRBJ1-2	CASGLVPRVGGTYGYTF	TGTGCTAGTGGTTTGGTGCCCCGGGTGGGAGGGACCTATGGCTACACCTTC
.	.	TRBV11-2	TRBJ2-3	CASSLDRADTQYF	TGTGCCAGCAGCTTAGATCGTGCAGATACGCAGTATTTT
.	.	TRBV18	TRBJ2-4	CASSPPGREGNIQYF	TGTGCCAGCTCACCACCGGGCAGGGAAGGGAACATTCAGTACTTC
.	.	TRBV7-2	TRBJ1-3	CASSLFRGSSGNTIYF	TGTGCCAGCAGCTTATTCAGGGGTTCATCTGGAAACACCATATATTTT
.	.	TRBV10-3	TRBJ2-2	CATGDSISGELFF	TGTGCCACGGGGGACTCCATATCCGGGGAGCTGTTTTTT
.	TRBD2	TRBV15	TRBJ2-7	CATSKGLAEPYEQYF	TGTGCCACCAGCAAAGGACTAGCGGAGCCCTACGAGCAGTACTTC
.	TRBD1	TRBV20-1	TRBJ2-7	CSASDRAGSEQYF	TGCAGTGCTAGTGACAGGGCCGGCTCGGAGCAGTACTTC
.	TRBD2	TRBV10-3	TRBJ2-7	CAISESASGSRNF	TGTGCCATCAGTGAGTCTGCTAGCGGCAGTAGGAACTTC
.	.	TRBV29-1	TRBJ2-7	CSATGLRTYEQYF	TGCAGCGCCACGGGACTTCGAACCTACGAGCAGTACTTC
.	.	TRBV21-1	TRBJ1-2	CASSKALRQVLSPNYGYTF	TGTGCCAGCAGCAAAGCGCTGAGACAGGTACTTTCCCCTAACTATGGCTACACCTTC
.	.	TRBV29-1	TRBJ2-1	CSVDLLPKNEQFF	TGCAGCGTTGATTTACTACCTAAAAATGAGCAGTTCTTC
.	TRBD1	TRBV7-2	TRBJ1-6	CASRTGGASTPLHF	TGTGCCAGCAGGACAGGGGGCGCGAGTACACCCCTCCACTTT
.	.	TRBV11-2	TRBJ2-1	CASSPQRLGGGNEQFF	TGTGCCAGCAGCCCCCAGAGACTAGGCGGCGGGAATGAGCAGTTCTTC
few	TRBD1	TRBV28	TRBJ1-4	CASSPDRGRHEKLFF	TGTGCCAGCAGCCCCGACAGGGGGCGGCATGAAAAACTGTTTTTT
.	TRBD1	TRBV6-5	TRBJ2-1	CASRQGYYNEQFF	TGTGCCAGCCGACAGGGTTACTACAATGAGCAGTTCTTC
.	.	TRBV14	TRBJ2-7	CASSQDIATSYEQYF	TGTGCCAGCAGCCAAGACATAGCGACTTCTTACGAGCAGTACTTC
.	TRBD1	TRBV24-1	TRBJ2-3	CATSDLRGDTQYF	TGTGCCACCAGTGACCTCAGGGGGGATACGCAGTATTTT
.	.	TRBV7-9	TRBJ1-2	CASSYTGSYGYTF	TGTGCCAGCAGCTACACAGGGAGCTATGGCTACACCTTC
.	.	TRBV27	TRBJ1-4	CASSPGEGGEKLFF	TGTGCCAGCAGTCCCGGGGAGGGGGGGGAAAAACTGTTTTTT
.	.	TRBV10-3	TRBJ2-3	CAISEFISSSTDTQYF	TGTGCCATCAGTGAGTTCATTAGCAGTAGCACAGATACGCAGTATTTT
.	TRBD2	TRBV3-1/TRBV3-2	TRBJ2-7	CASSRSGSLSYEQYF	TGTGCCAGCAGCCGTAGCGGGAGTCTCTCCTACGAGCAGTACTTC
.	.	TRBV12-5	TRBJ2-3	CASGFGSDTQYF	TGTGCTAGTGGTTTCGGGAGTGATACGCAGTATTTT
.	TRBD2	TRBV11-1	TRBJ2-1	CASSPLAGLNYNEQFF	TGTGCCAGCAGCCCTTTAGCGGGTTTAAACTACAATGAGCAGTTCTTC
.	TRBD1	TRBV19	TRBJ1-2	CASRQTGGDAYGYTF	TGTGCCAGTAGACAGACAGGGGGGGATGCCTATGGCTACACCTTC
.	TRBD2	TRBV29-1	TRBJ2-1	CSVEILAGGSYNEQFF	TGCAGCGTCGAAATACTAGCGGGAGGTTCCTACAATGAGCAGTTCTTC
.	.	TRBV9	TRBJ1-2	CASSPSGGPLNYGYTF	TGTGCCAGCAGCCCCAGCGGGGGACCTTTGAACTATGGCTACACCTTC
.	TRBD1	TRBV7-7	TRBJ2-1	CASSFRQGLGNEQFF	TGTGCTAGCAGCTTCCGACAGGGGCTTGGCAATGAGCAGTTCTTC
.	TRBD2	TRBV19	TRBJ2-5	CASSRRGGAFETQYF	TGTGCCAGTAGTCGCCGGGGGGGGGCGTTTGAGACCCAGTACTTC
.	.	TRBV9	TRBJ1-1	CASSTVMHMNTEAFF	TGTGCCAGCAGCACCGTTATGCACATGAACACTGAAGCTTTCTTT
.	TRBD2	TRBV11-2	TRBJ2-3	CASSSLGTSGRKGTQYF	TGTGCCAGCAGCTCCCTCGGGACTAGCGGGAGGAAGGGTACGCAGTATTTT